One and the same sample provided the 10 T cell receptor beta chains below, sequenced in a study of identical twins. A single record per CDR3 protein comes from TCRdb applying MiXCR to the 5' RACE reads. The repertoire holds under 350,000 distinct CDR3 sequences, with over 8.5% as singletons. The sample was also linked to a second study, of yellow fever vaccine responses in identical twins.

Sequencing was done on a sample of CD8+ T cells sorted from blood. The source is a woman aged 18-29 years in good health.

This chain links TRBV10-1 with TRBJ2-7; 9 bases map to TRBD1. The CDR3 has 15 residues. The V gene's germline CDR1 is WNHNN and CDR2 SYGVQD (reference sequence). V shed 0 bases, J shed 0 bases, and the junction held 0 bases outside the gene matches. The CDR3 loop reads CASSESGQGSYEQYF. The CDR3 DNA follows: TGCGCCAGCAGTGAGTCGGGACAGGGCTCCTACGAGCAGTACTTC.

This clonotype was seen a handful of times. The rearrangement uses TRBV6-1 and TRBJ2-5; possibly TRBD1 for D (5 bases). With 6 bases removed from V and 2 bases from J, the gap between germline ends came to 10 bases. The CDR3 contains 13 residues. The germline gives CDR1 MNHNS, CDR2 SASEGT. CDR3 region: CASSPTVQETQYF. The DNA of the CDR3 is TGTGCCAGCAGCCCGACAGTTCAAGAGACCCAGTACTTC.

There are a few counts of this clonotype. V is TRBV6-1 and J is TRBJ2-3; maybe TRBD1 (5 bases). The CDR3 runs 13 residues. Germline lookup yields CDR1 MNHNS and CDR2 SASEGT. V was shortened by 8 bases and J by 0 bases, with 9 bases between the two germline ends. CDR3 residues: CASLGHSTDTQYF. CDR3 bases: TGTGCCAGCCTCGGACATAGCACAGATACGCAGTATTTT.

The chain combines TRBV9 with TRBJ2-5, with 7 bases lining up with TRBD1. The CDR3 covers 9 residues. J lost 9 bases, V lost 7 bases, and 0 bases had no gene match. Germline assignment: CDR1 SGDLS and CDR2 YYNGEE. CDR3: CASQGAQYF. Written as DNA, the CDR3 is TGTGCCAGCCAGGGGGCCCAGTACTTC. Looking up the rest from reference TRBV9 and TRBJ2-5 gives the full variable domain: DSGVTQTPKHLITATGQRVTLRCSPRSGDLSVYWYQQSLDQGLQFLIQYYNGEERAKGNILERFSAQQFPDLHSELNLSSLELGDSALYFCASQGAQYFGPGTRLLVL.

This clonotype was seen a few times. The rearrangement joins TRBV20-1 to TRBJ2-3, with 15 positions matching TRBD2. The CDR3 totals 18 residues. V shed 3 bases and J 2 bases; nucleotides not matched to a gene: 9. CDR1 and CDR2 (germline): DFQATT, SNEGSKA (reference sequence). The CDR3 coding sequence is TGCAGTGCTAGTATCCCCGGACTAGCGGGAGGGTCCACAGATACGCAGTATTTT. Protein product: CSASIPGLAGGSTDTQYF.

The CDR3 region is CASTFLGQMNTGELFF. CDR3 nucleotides: TGTGCCAGCACCTTCCTGGGACAGATGAACACCGGGGAGCTGTTTTTT. The chain uses TRBV12-3 or TRBV12-4 and TRBJ2-2; 7 bases match TRBD1. The CDR3 is 16 amino acids. V lost 7 bases to trimming and J lost 1 base; unmatched junction nucleotides: 9.

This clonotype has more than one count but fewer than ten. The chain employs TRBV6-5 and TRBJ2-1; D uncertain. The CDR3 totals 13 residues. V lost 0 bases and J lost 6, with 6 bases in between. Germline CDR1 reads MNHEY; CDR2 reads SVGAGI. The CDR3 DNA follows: TGTGCCAGCAGTTACTCAATTCGCAATGAGCAGTTCTTC. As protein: CASSYSIRNEQFF.

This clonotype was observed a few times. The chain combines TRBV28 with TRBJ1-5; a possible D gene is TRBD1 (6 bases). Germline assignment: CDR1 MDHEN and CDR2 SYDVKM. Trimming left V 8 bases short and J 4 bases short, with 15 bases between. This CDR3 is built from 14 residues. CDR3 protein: CASLNREGNQPQHF. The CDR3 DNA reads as TGTGCCAGCCTAAACAGGGAGGGTAATCAGCCCCAGCATTTT.

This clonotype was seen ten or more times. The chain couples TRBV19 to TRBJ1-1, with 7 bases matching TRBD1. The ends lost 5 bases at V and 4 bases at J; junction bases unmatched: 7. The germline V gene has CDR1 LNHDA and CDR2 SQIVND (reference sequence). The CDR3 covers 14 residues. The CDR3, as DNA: TGTGCCAGTAGTGCGGGACAGTCGGGCACTGAAGCTTTCTTT. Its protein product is CASSAGQSGTEAFF.

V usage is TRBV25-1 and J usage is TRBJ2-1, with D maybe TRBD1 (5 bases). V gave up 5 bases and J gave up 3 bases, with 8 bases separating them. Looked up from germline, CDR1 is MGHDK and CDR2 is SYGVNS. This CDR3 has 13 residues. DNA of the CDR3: TGTGCCAGCAGTACAGGAGACTACAATGAGCAGTTCTTC. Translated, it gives CASSTGDYNEQFF.